The clone carrying this T cell receptor beta chain was observed a single time. Its specificity is unknown. V gave up 5 bases and J gave up 6 bases, with 14 bases separating them. The CDR3 is 14 amino acids. Germline values: CDR1 MNHEY, CDR2 SVGAGI. The donors (healthy individuals) were bone marrow donors. In the PCR, 60 Vbeta and 13 Jbeta primers were used. Some clones are missing from TCRdb's copy, which holds only in-frame ones; the method was immunoSEQ multiplex PCR. The data contain over 150,000 clones, about 77% of them singletons. This sample is part of a study of cytomegalovirus exposure and HLA in healthy donors. Findings and caveats of the study: When analyzed later, a missense DCLRE1C variant was found to be linked to TCR beta V- and J-gene trimming. TRBV6-2, TRBV6-3 and some other V segments were excluded as indistinguishable.

The specimen was PBMCs. The chain combines TRBV6-5 with TRBJ1-5; TRBD1 is a possible D gene (6 bases). The origin of this receptor is a woman aged 40 to 50 in good health and CMV-seropositive. CDR3 amino acids: CASSTGSWSQPQHF. CDR3 DNA sequence: TGTGCCAGCAGTACAGGGAGCTGGAGTCAGCCCCAGCATTTT.